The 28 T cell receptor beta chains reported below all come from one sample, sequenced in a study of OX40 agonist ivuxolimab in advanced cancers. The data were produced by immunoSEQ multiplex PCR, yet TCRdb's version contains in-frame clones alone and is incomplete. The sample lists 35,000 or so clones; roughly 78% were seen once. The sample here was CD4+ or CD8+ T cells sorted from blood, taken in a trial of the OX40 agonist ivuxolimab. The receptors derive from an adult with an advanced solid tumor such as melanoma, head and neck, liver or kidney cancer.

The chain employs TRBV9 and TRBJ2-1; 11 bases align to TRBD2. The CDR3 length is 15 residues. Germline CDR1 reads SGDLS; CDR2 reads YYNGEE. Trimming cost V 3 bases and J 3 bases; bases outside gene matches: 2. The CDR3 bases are TGTGCCAGCAGCGGACTAGCGGGGAGCTACAATGAGCAGTTCTTC. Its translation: CASSGLAGSYNEQFF.

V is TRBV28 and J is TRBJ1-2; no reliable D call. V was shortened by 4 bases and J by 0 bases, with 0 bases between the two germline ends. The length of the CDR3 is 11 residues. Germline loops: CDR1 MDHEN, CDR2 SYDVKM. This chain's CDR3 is CASSSNYGYTF. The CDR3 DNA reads TGTGCCAGCAGTTCTAACTATGGCTACACCTTC.

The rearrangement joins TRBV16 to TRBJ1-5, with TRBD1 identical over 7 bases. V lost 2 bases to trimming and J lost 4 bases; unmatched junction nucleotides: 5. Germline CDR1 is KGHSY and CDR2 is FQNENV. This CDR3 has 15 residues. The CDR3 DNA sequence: TGTGCCAGCAGCCAAGACAGGGCACCTAATCAGCCCCAGCATTTT. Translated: CASSQDRAPNQPQHF.

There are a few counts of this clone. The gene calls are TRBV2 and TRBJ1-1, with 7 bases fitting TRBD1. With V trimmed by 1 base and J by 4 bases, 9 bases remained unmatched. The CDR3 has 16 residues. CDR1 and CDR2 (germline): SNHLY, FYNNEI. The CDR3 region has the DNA TGTGCCAGCAGTGAAGGGGGAGGGGGCGCCGGCACTGAAGCTTTCTTT. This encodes CASSEGGGGAGTEAFF.

The CDR3: CASSADAVRAETF. Here the CDR3 DNA reads TGTGCCAGCAGTGCCGACGCCGTAAGAGCAGAGACCTTC. The chain recombines TRBV6-1 with TRBJ1-2; no definite D call. This CDR3 is built from 13 residues. In germline, CDR1 is MNHNS, CDR2 SASEGT. V lost 4 bases and J lost 14, with 20 bases in between.

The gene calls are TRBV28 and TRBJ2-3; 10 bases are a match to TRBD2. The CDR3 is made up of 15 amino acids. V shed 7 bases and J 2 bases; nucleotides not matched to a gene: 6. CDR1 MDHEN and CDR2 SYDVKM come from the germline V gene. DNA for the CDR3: TGTGCCAGCATTGTTAGCGGGGGGACCACAGATACGCAGTATTTT. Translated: CASIVSGGTTDTQYF.

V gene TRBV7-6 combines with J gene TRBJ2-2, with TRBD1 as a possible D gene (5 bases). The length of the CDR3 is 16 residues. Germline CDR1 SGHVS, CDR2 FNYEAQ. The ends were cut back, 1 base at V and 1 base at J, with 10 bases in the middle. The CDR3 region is CASSLERGWNTGELFF. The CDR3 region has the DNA TGTGCCAGCAGCTTAGAAAGGGGTTGGAACACCGGGGAGCTGTTTTTT. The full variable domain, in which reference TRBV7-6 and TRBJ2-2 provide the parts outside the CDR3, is GAGVSQSPRYKVTKRGQDVALRCDPISGHVSLYWYRQALGQGPEFLTYFNYEAQQDKSGLPNDRFSAERPEGSISTLTIQRTEQRDSAMYRCASSLERGWNTGELFFGEGSRLTVL.

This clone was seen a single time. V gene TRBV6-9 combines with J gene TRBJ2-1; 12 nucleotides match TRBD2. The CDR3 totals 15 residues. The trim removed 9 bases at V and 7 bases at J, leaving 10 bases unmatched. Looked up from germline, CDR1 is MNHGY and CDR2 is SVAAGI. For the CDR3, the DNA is TGTGCCAGGCCTGTTACTAGCGGGGGGCAGAATGAGCAGTTCTTC. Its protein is CARPVTSGGQNEQFF.

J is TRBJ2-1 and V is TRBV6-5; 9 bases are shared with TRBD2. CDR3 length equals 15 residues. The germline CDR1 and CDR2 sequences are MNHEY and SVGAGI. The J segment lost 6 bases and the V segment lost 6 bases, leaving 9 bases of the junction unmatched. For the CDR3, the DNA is TGTGCCAGCAGCCGGATAGCGGGAGCCAGCAATGAGCAGTTCTTC. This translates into CASSRIAGASNEQFF.

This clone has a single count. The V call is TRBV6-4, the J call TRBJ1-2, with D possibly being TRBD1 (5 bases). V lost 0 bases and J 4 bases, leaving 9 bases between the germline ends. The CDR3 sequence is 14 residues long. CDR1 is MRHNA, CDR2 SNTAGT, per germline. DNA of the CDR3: TGTGCCAGCAGTGACTCGTTTAGGGGCTATGGCTACACCTTC. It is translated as CASSDSFRGYGYTF.

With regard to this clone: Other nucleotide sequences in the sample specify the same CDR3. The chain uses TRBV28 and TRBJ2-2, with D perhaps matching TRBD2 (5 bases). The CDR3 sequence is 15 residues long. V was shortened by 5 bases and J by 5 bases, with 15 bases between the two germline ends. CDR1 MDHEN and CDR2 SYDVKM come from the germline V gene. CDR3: CASSLIRSGTGELFF. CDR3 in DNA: TGTGCCAGCAGTCTCATCCGATCGGGGACCGGGGAGCTGTTTTTT.

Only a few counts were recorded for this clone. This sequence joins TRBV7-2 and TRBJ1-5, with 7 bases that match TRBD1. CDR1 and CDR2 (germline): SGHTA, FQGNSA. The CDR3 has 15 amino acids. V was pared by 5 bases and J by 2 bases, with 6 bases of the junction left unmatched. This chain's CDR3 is CASSVTGLGNQPQHF. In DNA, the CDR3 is TGTGCCAGCAGCGTGACAGGGCTGGGCAATCAGCCCCAGCATTTT. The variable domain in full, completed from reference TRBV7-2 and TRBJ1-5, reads GAGVSQSPSNKVTEKGKDVELRCDPISGHTALYWYRQSLGQGLEFLIYFQGNSAPDKSGLPSDRFSAERTGGSVSTLTIQRTQQEDSAVYLCASSVTGLGNQPQHFGDGTRLSIL.

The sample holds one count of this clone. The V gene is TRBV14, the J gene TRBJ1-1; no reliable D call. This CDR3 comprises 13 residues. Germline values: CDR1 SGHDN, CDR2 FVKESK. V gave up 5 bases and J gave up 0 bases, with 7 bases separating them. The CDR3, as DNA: TGTGCCAGCAGCTCATCCATGAACACTGAAGCTTTCTTT. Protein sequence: CASSSSMNTEAFF.

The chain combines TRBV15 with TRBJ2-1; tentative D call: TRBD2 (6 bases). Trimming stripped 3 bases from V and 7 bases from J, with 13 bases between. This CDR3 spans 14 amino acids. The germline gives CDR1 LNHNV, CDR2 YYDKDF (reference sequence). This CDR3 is CATSSGRNKNEQFF. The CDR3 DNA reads TGTGCCACCAGCAGCGGGAGAAATAAGAATGAGCAGTTCTTC.

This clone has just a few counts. CDR3 bases: TGTGCCAGCAGCCAATCGGGACTTTACACAGATACGCAGTATTTT. Its protein is CASSQSGLYTDTQYF. The chain links TRBV5-4 to TRBJ2-3, with D tentatively TRBD2 (6 bases). CDR3 length: 15 residues. V was cut by 4 bases and J by 2 bases, with 14 bases left in between. CDR1 and CDR2 (germline): SGHNT, YYREEE (reference sequence).

CDR3 sequence: CASSDPTGPQETQYF. DNA for the CDR3: TGTGCCAGCAGTGACCCAACAGGCCCCCAAGAGACCCAGTACTTC. The rearrangement links TRBV25-1 to TRBJ2-5; weak D call: TRBD1 (5 bases). Trimming pared 3 bases from V and 1 base from J, leaving 12 bases between. The CDR3 sequence is 15 residues long. Germline V gene data show CDR1 as MGHDK and CDR2 as SYGVNS.

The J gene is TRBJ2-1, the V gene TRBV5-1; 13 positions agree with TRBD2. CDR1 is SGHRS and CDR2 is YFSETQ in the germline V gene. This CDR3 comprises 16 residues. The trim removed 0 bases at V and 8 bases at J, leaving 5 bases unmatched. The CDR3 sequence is CASSLAGLAGQDEQFF. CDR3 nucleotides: TGCGCCAGCAGCTTGGCGGGACTAGCGGGGCAGGATGAGCAGTTCTTC.

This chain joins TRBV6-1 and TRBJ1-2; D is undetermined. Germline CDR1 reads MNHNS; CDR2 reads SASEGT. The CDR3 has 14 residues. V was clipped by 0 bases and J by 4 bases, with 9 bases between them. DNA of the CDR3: TGTGCCAGCAGTGAAGCGCTCAAAGTCTATGGCTACACCTTC. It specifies CASSEALKVYGYTF.

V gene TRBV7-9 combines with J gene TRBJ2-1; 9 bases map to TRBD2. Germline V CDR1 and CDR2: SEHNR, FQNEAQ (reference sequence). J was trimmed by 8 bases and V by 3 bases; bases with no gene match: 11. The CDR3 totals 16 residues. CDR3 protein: CASSFQGSGRRDEQFF. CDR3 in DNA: TGTGCCAGCAGCTTCCAGGGCAGCGGGAGGAGGGATGAGCAGTTCTTC.

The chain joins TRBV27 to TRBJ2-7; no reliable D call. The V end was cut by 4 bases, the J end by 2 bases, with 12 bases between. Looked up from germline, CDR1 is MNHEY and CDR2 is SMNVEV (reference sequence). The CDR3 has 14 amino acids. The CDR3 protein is CASSSTDTTYEQYF. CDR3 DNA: TGTGCCAGCAGTTCCACCGACACAACCTACGAGCAGTACTTC.

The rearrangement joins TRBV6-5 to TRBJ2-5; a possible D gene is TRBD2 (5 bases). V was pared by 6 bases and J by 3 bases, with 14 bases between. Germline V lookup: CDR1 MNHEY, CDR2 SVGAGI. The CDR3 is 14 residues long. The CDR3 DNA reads TGTGCCAGCAGACCGGGGTGGGCAGAAGAGACCCAGTACTTC. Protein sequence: CASRPGWAEETQYF.

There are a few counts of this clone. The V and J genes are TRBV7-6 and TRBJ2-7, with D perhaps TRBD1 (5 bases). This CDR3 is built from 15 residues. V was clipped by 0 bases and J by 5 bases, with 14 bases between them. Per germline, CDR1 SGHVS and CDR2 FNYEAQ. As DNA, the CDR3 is TGTGCCAGCAGCTTAGCGCATGGGGCCAGCGACGAGCAGTACTTC. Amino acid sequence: CASSLAHGASDEQYF.

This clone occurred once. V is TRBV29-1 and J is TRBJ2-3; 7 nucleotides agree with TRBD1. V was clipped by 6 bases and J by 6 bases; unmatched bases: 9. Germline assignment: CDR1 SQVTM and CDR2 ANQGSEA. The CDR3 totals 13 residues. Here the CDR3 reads CSVDTGVTDTQYF. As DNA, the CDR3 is TGCAGCGTGGATACAGGGGTAACCGATACGCAGTATTTT.

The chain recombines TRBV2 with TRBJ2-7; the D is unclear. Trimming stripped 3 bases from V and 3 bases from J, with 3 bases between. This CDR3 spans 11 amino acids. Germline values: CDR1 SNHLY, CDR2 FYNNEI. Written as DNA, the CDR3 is TGTGCCAGCAGTGAGATCTACGAGCAGTACTTC. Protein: CASSEIYEQYF. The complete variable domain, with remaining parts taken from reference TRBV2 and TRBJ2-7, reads EPEVTQTPSHQVTQMGQEVILRCVPISNHLYFYWYRQILGQKVEFLVSFYNNEISEKSEIFDDQFSVERPDGSNFTLKIRSTKLEDSAMYFCASSEIYEQYFGPGTRLTVT.

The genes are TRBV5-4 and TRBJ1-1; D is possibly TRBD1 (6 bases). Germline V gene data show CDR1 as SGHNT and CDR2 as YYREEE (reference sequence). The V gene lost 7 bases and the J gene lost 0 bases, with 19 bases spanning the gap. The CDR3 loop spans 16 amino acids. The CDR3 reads CASGSRGGGLNTEAFF. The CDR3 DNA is TGTGCCAGCGGGAGTCGAGGGGGGGGCCTGAACACTGAAGCTTTCTTT.

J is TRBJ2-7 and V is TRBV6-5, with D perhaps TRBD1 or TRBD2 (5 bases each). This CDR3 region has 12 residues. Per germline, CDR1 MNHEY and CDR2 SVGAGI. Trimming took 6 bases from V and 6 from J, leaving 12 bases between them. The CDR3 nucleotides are TGTGCCAGCAGCCCCCGGGGCGGCGAGCAGTACTTC. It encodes CASSPRGGEQYF.

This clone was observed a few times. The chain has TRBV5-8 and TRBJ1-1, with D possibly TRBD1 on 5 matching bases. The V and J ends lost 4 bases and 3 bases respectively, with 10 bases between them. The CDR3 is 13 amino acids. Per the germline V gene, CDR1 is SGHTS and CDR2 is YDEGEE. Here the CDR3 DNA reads TGTGCCAGCAGCCGACAGAGGGACACTGAAGCTTTCTTT. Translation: CASSRQRDTEAFF.

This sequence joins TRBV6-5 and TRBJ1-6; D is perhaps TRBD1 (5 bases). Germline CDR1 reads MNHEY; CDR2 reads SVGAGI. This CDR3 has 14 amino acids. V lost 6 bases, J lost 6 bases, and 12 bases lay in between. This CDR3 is CASREAQGNSPLHF. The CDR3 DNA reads TGTGCCAGCAGAGAGGCCCAGGGTAATTCACCCCTCCACTTT.